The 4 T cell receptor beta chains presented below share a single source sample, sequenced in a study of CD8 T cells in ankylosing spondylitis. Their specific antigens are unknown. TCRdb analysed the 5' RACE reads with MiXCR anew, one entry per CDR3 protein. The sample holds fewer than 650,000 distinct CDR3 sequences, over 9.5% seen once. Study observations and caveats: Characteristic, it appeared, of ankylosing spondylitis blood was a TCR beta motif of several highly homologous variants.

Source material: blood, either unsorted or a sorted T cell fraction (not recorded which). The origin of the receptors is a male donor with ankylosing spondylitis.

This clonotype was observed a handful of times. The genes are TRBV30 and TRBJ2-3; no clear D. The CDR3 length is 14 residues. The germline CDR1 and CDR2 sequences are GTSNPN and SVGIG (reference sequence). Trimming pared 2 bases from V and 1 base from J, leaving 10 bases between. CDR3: CAWSQYGRTDTQYF. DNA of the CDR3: TGTGCCTGGAGTCAGTACGGACGCACAGATACGCAGTATTTT.

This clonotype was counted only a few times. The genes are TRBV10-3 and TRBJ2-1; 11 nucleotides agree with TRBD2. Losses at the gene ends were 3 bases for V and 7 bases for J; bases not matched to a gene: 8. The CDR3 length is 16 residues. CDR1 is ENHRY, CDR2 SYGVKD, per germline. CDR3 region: CAISDPTSGSGNEQFF. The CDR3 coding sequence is TGTGCCATCAGTGACCCCACTAGCGGGAGCGGTAATGAGCAGTTCTTC.

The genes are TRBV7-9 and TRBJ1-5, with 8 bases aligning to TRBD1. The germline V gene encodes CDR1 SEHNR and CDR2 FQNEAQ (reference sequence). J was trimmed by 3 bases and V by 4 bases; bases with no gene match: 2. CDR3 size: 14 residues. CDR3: CASSSDRDNQPQHF. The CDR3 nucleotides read TGTGCCAGCAGCTCGGACAGGGACAATCAGCCCCAGCATTTT. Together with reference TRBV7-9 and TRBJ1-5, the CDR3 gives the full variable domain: DTGVSQNPRHKITKRGQNVTFRCDPISEHNRLYWYRQTLGQGPEFLTYFQNEAQLEKSRLLSDRFSAERPKGSFSTLEIQRTEQGDSAMYLCASSSDRDNQPQHFGDGTRLSIL.

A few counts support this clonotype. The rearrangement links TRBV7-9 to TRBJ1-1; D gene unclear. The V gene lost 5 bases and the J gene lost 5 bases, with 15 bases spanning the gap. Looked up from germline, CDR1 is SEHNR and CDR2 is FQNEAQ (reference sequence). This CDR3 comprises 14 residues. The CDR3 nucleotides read TGTGCCAGCAGCCCGCCGATAGGGAGGACTGAAGCTTTCTTT. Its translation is CASSPPIGRTEAFF.